This T cell receptor (beta chain) was found in a study of identical twins. This CDR3 comprises 14 residues. The germline CDR1 and CDR2 sequences are MNHEY and SVGEGT. Deletions cut 7 bases from V and 8 bases from J, with 17 bases between. Only a few counts were recorded for this clonotype. Using its own MiXCR run on the 5' RACE reads, TCRdb lists one record per CDR3 protein. Seen here are about 690,000 distinct CDR3 sequences, 6% to 6.5% observed once, and the top ten hold roughly 1.8%. The chain combines TRBV6-2 or TRBV6-3 with TRBJ1-4; no clear D. What was sequenced was naive T cells sorted from blood. This TCR came from a young man in good health. For the CDR3, the DNA is TGTGCCAGCACCCCGCCCGGAGAATCCGAAAAACTGTTTTTT. Residues: CASTPPGESEKLFF.